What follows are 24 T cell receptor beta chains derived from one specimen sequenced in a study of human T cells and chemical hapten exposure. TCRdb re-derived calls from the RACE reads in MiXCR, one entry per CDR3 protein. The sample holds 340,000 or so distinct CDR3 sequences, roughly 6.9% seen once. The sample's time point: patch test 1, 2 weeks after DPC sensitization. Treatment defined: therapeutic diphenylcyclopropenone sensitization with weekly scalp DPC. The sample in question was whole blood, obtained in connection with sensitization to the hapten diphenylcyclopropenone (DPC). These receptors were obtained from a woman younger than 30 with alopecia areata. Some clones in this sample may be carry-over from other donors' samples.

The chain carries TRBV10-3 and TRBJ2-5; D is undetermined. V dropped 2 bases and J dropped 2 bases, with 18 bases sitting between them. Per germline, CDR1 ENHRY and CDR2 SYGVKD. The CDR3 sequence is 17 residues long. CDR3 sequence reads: CAISEPRSQPSQETQYF. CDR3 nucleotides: TGTGCCATCAGTGAGCCCCGATCCCAACCTTCGCAAGAGACCCAGTACTTC.

The CDR3 region is CASSQGIYGLPNNSPLHF. CDR3 sequence (DNA): TGCGCCAGCAGCCAAGGTATTTACGGACTGCCTAATAATTCACCCCTCCACTTT. The chain uses TRBV4-1 and TRBJ1-6, with D unresolved. This CDR3 contains 18 residues. Germline CDR1 MGHRA, CDR2 YSYEKL. Trimming removed 1 base from V and 5 bases from J, with 18 bases in between.

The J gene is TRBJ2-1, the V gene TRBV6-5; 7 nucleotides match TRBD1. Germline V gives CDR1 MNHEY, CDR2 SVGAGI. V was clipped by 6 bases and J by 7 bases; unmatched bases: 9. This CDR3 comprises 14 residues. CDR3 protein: CASRTGTDENEQFF. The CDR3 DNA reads TGTGCCAGCAGAACCGGGACAGATGAAAATGAGCAGTTCTTC.

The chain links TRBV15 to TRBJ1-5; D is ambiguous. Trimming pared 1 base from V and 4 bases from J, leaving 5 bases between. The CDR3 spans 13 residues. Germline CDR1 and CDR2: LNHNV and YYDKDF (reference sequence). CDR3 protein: CATSRVRNQPQHF. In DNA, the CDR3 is TGTGCCACCAGCAGAGTTAGGAATCAGCCCCAGCATTTT.

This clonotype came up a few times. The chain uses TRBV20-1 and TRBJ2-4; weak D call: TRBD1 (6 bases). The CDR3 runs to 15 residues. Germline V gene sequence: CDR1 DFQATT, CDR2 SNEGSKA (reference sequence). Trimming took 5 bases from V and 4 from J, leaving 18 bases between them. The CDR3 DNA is TGCAGTGCTCCAGATTTCCGGGACATTAAAAACATTCAGTACTTC. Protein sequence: CSAPDFRDIKNIQYF.

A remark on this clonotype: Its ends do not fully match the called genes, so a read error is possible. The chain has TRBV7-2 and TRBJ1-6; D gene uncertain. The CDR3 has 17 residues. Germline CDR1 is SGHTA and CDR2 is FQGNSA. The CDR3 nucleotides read TGTGCCAGCAGCTTAGTGGTACAGCTCGGATATAGTTCACCCCTCCACTTT. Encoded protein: CASSLVVQLGYSSPLHF.

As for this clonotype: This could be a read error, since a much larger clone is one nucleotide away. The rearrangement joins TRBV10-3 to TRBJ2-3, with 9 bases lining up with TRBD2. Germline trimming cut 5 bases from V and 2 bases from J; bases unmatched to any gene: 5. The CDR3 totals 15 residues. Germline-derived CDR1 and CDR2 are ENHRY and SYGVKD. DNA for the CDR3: TGTGCCATCAGTAGGCTAGCGGGGTTCACAGATACGCAGTATTTT. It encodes CAISRLAGFTDTQYF.

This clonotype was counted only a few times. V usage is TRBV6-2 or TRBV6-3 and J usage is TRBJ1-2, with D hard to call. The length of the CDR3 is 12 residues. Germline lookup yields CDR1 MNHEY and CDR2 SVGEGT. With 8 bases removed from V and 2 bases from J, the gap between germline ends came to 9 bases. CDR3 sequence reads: CASRHQNYGYTF. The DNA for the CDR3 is TGTGCCAGCCGGCACCAGAACTATGGCTACACCTTC.

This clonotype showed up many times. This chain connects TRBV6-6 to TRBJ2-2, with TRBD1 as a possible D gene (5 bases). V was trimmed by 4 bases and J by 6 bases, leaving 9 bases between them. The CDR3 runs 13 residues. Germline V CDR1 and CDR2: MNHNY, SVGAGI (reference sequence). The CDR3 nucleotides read TGTGCCAGCAGTTCCGACAGTCCCGGGGAGCTGTTTTTT. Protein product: CASSSDSPGELFF.

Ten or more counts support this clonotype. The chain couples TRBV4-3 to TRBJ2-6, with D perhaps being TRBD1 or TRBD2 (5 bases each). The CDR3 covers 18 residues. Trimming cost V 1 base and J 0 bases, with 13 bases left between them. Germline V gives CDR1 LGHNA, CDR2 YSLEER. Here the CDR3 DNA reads TGCGCCAGCAGCCAAGTCTGGGACGTTAGCTCTGGGGCCAACGTCCTGACTTTC. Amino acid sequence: CASSQVWDVSSGANVLTF.

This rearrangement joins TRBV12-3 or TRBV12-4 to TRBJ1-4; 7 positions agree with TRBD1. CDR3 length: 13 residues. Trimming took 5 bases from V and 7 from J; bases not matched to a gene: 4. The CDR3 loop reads CASSRQGPEKLFF. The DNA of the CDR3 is TGTGCCAGCAGTAGACAGGGCCCTGAAAAACTGTTTTTT.

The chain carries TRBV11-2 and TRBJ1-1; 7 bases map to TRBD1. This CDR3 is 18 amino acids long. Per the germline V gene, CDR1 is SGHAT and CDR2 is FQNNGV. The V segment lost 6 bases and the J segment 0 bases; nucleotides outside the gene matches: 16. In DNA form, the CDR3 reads TGTGCCAGCAGGGGGAGACAGGGTGCTGGGAGTATGAACACTGAAGCTTTCTTT. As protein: CASRGRQGAGSMNTEAFF.

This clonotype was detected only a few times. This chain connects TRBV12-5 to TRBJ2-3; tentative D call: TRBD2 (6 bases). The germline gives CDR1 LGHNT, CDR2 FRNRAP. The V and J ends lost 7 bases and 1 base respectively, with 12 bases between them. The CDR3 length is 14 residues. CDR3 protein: CASARAGRTDTQYF. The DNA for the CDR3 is TGTGCTAGTGCCAGGGCGGGGCGCACAGATACGCAGTATTTT. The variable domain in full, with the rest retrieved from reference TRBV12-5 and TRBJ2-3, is DARVTQTPRHKVTEMGQEVTMRCQPILGHNTVFWYRQTMMQGLELLAYFRNRAPLDDSGMPKDRFSAEMPDATLATLKIQPSEPRDSAVYFCASARAGRTDTQYFGPGTRLTVL.

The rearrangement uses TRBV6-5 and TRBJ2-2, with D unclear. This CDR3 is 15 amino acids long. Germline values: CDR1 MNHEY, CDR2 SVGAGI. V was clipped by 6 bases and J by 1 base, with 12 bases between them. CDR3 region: CASSIVSGNTGELFF. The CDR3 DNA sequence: TGTGCCAGCAGCATCGTATCCGGGAACACCGGGGAGCTGTTTTTT.

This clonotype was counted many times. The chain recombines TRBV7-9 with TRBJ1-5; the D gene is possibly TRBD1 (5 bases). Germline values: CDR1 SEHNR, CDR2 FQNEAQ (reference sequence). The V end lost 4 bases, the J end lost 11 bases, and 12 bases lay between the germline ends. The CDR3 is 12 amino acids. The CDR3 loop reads CASSSRELAQHF. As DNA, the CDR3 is TGTGCCAGCAGCTCCAGGGAACTGGCCCAGCATTTT.

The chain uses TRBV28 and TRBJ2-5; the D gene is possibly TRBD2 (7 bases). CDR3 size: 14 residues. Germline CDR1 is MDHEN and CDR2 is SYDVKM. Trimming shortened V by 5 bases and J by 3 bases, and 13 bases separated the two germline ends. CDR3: CASSGRDTEETQYF. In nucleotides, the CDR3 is TGTGCCAGCAGTGGGAGGGACACCGAAGAGACCCAGTACTTC.

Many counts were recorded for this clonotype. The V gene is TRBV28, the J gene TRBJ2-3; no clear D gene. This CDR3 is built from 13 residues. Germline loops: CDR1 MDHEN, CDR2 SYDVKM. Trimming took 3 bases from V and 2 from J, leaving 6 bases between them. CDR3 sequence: CASSLANTDTQYF. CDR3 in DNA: TGTGCCAGCAGTTTGGCAAACACAGATACGCAGTATTTT.

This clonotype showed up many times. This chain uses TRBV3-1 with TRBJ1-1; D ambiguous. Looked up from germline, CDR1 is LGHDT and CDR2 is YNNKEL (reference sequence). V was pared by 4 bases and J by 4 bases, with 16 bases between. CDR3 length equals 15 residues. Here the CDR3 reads CASSPNGVTGTEAFF. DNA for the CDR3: TGTGCCAGCAGCCCTAATGGAGTGACCGGCACTGAAGCTTTCTTT.

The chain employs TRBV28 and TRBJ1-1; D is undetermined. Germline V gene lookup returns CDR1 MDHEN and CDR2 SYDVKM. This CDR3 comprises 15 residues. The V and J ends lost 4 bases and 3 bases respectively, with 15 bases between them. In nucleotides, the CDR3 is TGTGCCAGCAGTTCCTCGGCAAGCCGATACACTGAAGCTTTCTTT. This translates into CASSSSASRYTEAFF. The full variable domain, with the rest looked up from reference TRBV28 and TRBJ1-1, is DVKVTQSSRYLVKRTGEKVFLECVQDMDHENMFWYRQDPGLGLRLIYFSYDVKMKEKGDIPEGYSVSREKKERFSLILESASTNQTSMYLCASSSSASRYTEAFFGQGTRLTVV.

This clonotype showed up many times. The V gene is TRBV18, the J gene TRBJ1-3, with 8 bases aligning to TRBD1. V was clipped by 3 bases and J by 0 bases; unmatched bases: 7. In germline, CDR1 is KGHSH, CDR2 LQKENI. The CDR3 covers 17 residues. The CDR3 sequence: CASSPRQGLSSGNTIYF. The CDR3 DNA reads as TGTGCCAGCTCACCTCGACAGGGGCTAAGCTCTGGAAACACCATATATTTT. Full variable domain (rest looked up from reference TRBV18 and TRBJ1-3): NAGVMQNPRHLVRRRGQEARLRCSPMKGHSHVYWYRQLPEEGLKFMVYLQKENIIDESGMPKERFSAEFPKEGPSILRIQQVVRGDSAAYFCASSPRQGLSSGNTIYFGEGSWLTVV.

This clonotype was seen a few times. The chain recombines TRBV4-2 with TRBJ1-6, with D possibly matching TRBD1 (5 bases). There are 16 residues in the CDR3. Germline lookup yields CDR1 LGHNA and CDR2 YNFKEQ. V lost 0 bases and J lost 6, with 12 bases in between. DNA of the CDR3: TGTGCCAGCAGCCAAGATTTACAGGCCGTTAATTCACCCCTCCACTTT. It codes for CASSQDLQAVNSPLHF.

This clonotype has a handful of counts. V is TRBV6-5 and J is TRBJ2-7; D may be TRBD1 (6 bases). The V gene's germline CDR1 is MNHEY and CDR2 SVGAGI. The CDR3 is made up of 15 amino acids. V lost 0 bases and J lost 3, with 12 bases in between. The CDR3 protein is CASSYSPDRSYEQYF. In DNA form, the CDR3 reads TGTGCCAGCAGTTACTCCCCCGACAGGAGCTACGAGCAGTACTTC.

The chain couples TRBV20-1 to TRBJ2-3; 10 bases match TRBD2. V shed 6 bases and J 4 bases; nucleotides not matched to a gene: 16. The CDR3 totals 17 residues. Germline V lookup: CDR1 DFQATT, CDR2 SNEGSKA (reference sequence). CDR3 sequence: CSAKKPSGGAGADTQYF. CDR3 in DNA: TGCAGTGCCAAGAAGCCGAGCGGGGGGGCCGGAGCAGATACGCAGTATTTT.

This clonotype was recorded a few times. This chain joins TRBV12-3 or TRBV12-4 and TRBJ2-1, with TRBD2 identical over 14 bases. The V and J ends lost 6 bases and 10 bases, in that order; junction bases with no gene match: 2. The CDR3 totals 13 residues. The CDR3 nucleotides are TGTGCCAGCAGGACTAGCGGGGGGGGAGAGCAGTTCTTC. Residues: CASRTSGGGEQFF.